This record looks at one TCR beta chain sequence and its context. Antigen: not known. This record comes from a study of identical twins. Template switching added a universal primer site, and cDNA bore unique molecular identifiers. TCRdb itself ran the 5' RACE reads through MiXCR, one entry per CDR3 protein. The repertoire consists of around 480,000 distinct CDR3 sequences, with 13% to 15% occurring once and the leading ten covering about 0.97%. General study points: Reduced insertions were recorded for abundant cord blood beta clonotypes, with no such pattern in memory repertoires.

The CDR3 sequence is 13 residues long. Germline lookup yields CDR1 MGHDK and CDR2 SYGVNS. The V end lost 4 bases, the J end lost 4 bases, and 11 bases lay between the germline ends. Another study also made use of these data, one on yellow fever vaccine responses in identical twins. As that report states: Twins' vaccine T cell responses were reported to seem partly convergent and partly personalized.

The V gene is TRBV25-1, the J gene TRBJ2-7, with D possibly being TRBD1 (6 bases). This sequence was found in a woman between 18 and 29 years old in good health. The sequencing input was CD4+ T cells sorted from blood. DNA of the CDR3: TGTGCCAGCAGTGCCCAGGGGTTATACGAGCAGTACTTC. Translated, it gives CASSAQGLYEQYF.